The 25 T cell receptor beta chains presented below share a single source sample, sequenced in a study of Ad26.COV2.S vaccination and SARS-CoV-2 variants. Generated by immunoSEQ multiplex PCR, the TCRdb table keeps only in-frame clones and is missing some. The sample holds 300,000 to 350,000 clones, approximately 80% seen once. Treatment described: some 20 received Ad26.COV2.S at low or high dose, single or two shots; about 5 received placebo; per-sample allocation not given. Samples were taken on day 63 after the first vaccine or placebo injection. Here the sequenced sample was peripheral blood, taken in a trial of Ad26.COV2.S vaccine versus placebo. Receptors originate from a person between 18 and 65 years old who received the Ad26.COV2.S COVID-19 vaccine or a placebo.

This chain links TRBV9 with TRBJ1-3, with unresolved D. V lost 0 bases and J 0 bases, leaving 10 bases between the germline ends. CDR1 is SGDLS, CDR2 YYNGEE, per germline. CDR3 size: 16 residues. CDR3 in amino acids: CASSVGVQFSGNTIYF. DNA of the CDR3: TGTGCCAGCAGCGTAGGAGTACAGTTCTCTGGAAACACCATATATTTT.

This clone occurred a few times. The chain employs TRBV7-2 and TRBJ2-4; no firm D call. This CDR3 comprises 15 residues. The V gene lost 3 bases and the J gene lost 7 bases, with 16 bases spanning the gap. In germline, CDR1 is SGHTA, CDR2 FQGNSA. The CDR3 bases are TGTGCCAGCAGCTTCCGGGCCGTCGTGATGAACATTCAGTACTTC. This gives the protein CASSFRAVVMNIQYF. Filled out from reference TRBV7-2 and TRBJ2-4, the complete variable domain reads GAGVSQSPSNKVTEKGKDVELRCDPISGHTALYWYRQSLGQGLEFLIYFQGNSAPDKSGLPSDRFSAERTGGSVSTLTIQRTQQEDSAVYLCASSFRAVVMNIQYFGAGTRLSVL.

This rearrangement joins TRBV10-3 to TRBJ1-2, with D possibly TRBD1 on 5 matching bases. V was trimmed by 5 bases and J by 5 bases, leaving 9 bases between them. The CDR3 is 12 amino acids. The germline V gene encodes CDR1 ENHRY and CDR2 SYGVKD. CDR3 DNA sequence: TGTGCCATCAGTATGACAGCTTATGGCTACACCTTC. This translates into CAISMTAYGYTF.

The chain recombines TRBV19 with TRBJ2-3, with D maybe TRBD2 (6 bases). The germline V gene encodes CDR1 LNHDA and CDR2 SQIVND (reference sequence). Trimming pared 3 bases from V and 4 bases from J, leaving 17 bases between. CDR3 length: 16 residues. CDR3 protein: CASSMQGLLIPDTQYF. CDR3 sequence (DNA): TGTGCCAGTAGTATGCAGGGACTCCTTATCCCAGATACGCAGTATTTT.

The chain links TRBV28 to TRBJ2-6; D possibly corresponds to TRBD1 (6 bases). Germline CDR1 is MDHEN and CDR2 is SYDVKM. CDR3 length: 16 amino acids. V was pared by 4 bases and J by 1 base, with 11 bases between. This chain's CDR3 is CASSWGHLSGANVLTF. The CDR3 DNA reads as TGTGCCAGCAGTTGGGGACACCTATCTGGGGCCAACGTCCTGACTTTC.

In the case of this clone: This may be a read error: a much more frequent sequence differs by one nucleotide. The chain has TRBV5-4 and TRBJ2-5; unclear D gene. The V end lost 2 bases, the J end lost 3 bases, and 8 bases lay between the germline ends. CDR1 SGHNT and CDR2 YYREEE come from the germline V gene (reference sequence). The CDR3 consists of 13 residues. The CDR3 sequence is CASSLRVEETQYF. CDR3 DNA sequence: TGTGCCAGCAGCTTAAGGGTAGAAGAGACCCAGTACTTC.

The chain is built from TRBV18 and TRBJ1-4; no firm D call. With 0 bases removed from V and 0 bases from J, the gap between germline ends came to 8 bases. Germline-derived CDR1 and CDR2 are KGHSH and LQKENI. The CDR3 is made up of 16 amino acids. CDR3 sequence reads: CASSPPNLATNEKLFF. The CDR3 nucleotides are TGTGCCAGCTCACCACCGAACCTAGCAACTAATGAAAAACTGTTTTTT. Full variable domain (rest looked up from reference TRBV18 and TRBJ1-4): NAGVMQNPRHLVRRRGQEARLRCSPMKGHSHVYWYRQLPEEGLKFMVYLQKENIIDESGMPKERFSAEFPKEGPSILRIQQVVRGDSAAYFCASSPPNLATNEKLFFGSGTQLSVL.

The chain joins TRBV10-1 to TRBJ1-2; no firm D call. The CDR3 is 12 residues long. In germline, CDR1 is WNHNN, CDR2 SYGVQD (reference sequence). Trimming removed 9 bases at V and 4 bases at J, with 12 bases between. This CDR3 is CARKEGFYGYTF. DNA of the CDR3: TGCGCCAGGAAGGAGGGTTTCTATGGCTACACCTTC.

The chain joins TRBV15 to TRBJ1-2; TRBD1 aligns across 11 bases. Germline-derived CDR1 and CDR2 are LNHNV and YYDKDF (reference sequence). After removal of 6 bases from V and 8 bases from J, the junction contained 11 bases not matched to a gene. The CDR3 length is 15 residues. Written as DNA, the CDR3 is TGTGCCACCAGAAACCCGGACAGGGGGCCTCACGGCTACACCTTC. Its translation is CATRNPDRGPHGYTF.

On this clone: Other DNA sequences in this sample translate to the same CDR3. The chain carries TRBV7-2 and TRBJ1-6, with D possibly being TRBD1 (5 bases). Germline loops: CDR1 SGHTA, CDR2 FQGNSA. CDR3 length: 16 residues. The germline V and J ends were trimmed by 1 base and 0 bases, with 7 bases remaining between them. The CDR3 loop is CASSLGQGSYNSPLHF. CDR3 DNA: TGTGCCAGCAGCTTAGGGCAGGGCTCCTATAATTCACCCCTCCACTTT. The full variable domain, rest sourced from reference TRBV7-2 and TRBJ1-6, is GAGVSQSPSNKVTEKGKDVELRCDPISGHTALYWYRQSLGQGLEFLIYFQGNSAPDKSGLPSDRFSAERTGGSVSTLTIQRTQQEDSAVYLCASSLGQGSYNSPLHFGNGTRLTVT.

The chain uses TRBV5-4 and TRBJ2-2; D not resolved. Per germline, CDR1 SGHNT and CDR2 YYREEE (reference sequence). The CDR3 extends over 16 amino acids. The V end lost 0 bases, the J end lost 2 bases, and 11 bases lay between the germline ends. The CDR3 bases are TGTGCCAGCAGCTTGGCGGGCAGCCCTAACACCGGGGAGCTGTTTTTT. Encoded protein: CASSLAGSPNTGELFF.

This sequence joins TRBV3-1 (or the pseudogene TRBV3-2) and TRBJ1-6; 7 nucleotides agree with TRBD1. The germline CDR1 and CDR2 sequences are LGHDT and YNNKEL (reference sequence). V shed 5 bases, J shed 6 bases, and the junction held 7 bases outside the gene matches. This CDR3 is 15 amino acids long. CDR3 sequence: CASSGRGQSNSPLHF. In DNA, the CDR3 is TGTGCCAGCAGCGGAAGGGGACAGAGTAATTCACCCCTCCACTTT.

This clone was detected only a few times. The chain has TRBV7-8 and TRBJ1-5, with D possibly TRBD1 on 6 matching bases. V shed 5 bases and J shed 0 bases, with 11 bases lying between them. This CDR3 has 15 amino acids. Germline CDR1 SGHVS, CDR2 FQNEAQ. DNA of the CDR3: TGTGCCAGCAGCCAGGACAGAGTTAGCAATCAGCCCCAGCATTTT. Protein sequence: CASSQDRVSNQPQHF.

The gene calls are TRBV9 and TRBJ1-1; 8 bases are shared with TRBD1. With V trimmed by 3 bases and J by 8 bases, 6 bases remained unmatched. The CDR3 runs to 13 residues. CDR1 SGDLS and CDR2 YYNGEE come from the germline V gene. The CDR3 coding sequence is TGTGCCAGCAGCGCTCGACAGGGGACCGAAGCTTTCTTT. Translating gives CASSARQGTEAFF.

There are a few counts of this clone. This chain connects TRBV5-4 to TRBJ2-2; 9 nucleotides line up with TRBD1. Germline lookup yields CDR1 SGHNT and CDR2 YYREEE (reference sequence). The CDR3 has 15 residues. V trimming: 4 bases; J trimming: 7 bases; junction bases outside the gene matches: 8. The CDR3 reads CASSDGTGRHGELFF. In DNA, the CDR3 is TGTGCCAGCAGCGACGGGACAGGGAGGCACGGGGAGCTGTTTTTT.

The chain combines TRBV27 with TRBJ2-1; no definite D call. Germline-derived CDR1 and CDR2 are MNHEY and SMNVEV (reference sequence). V gave up 2 bases and J gave up 0 bases, with 14 bases separating them. The CDR3 runs 17 residues. The DNA of the CDR3 is TGTGCCAGCAGTTTAACCTCCTGGCAGAGCTCCTACAATGAGCAGTTCTTC. It is translated as CASSLTSWQSSYNEQFF.

This clone was found once. CDR3 residues: CASSKKGHEGYTF. The CDR3 nucleotides are TGTGCCAGCAGCAAAAAGGGACACGAGGGCTACACCTTC. The chain carries TRBV21-1 and TRBJ1-2; the table names TRBD1, a call not compared with the DNA. TRBV21-1 is a pseudogene locus. This CDR3 region has 13 residues.

Ten or more counts support this clone. This sample includes further DNA sequences coding for the same CDR3. The chain uses TRBV20-1 and TRBJ2-5; D gene ambiguous. CDR3 length: 11 amino acids. Looked up from germline, CDR1 is DFQATT and CDR2 is SNEGSKA (reference sequence). The V end was cut by 6 bases, the J end by 0 bases, with 5 bases between. The CDR3 DNA reads TGCAGTGCCCAGAACCAAGAGACCCAGTACTTC. Encoded protein: CSAQNQETQYF.

The gene calls are TRBV7-3 and TRBJ1-1; D unresolved. Trimming left V 6 bases short and J 0 bases short, with 11 bases between. The CDR3 is 14 amino acids. Germline V gives CDR1 SGHTA, CDR2 FQGTGA. CDR3 sequence (DNA): TGTGCCAGCAGTAGATGGGGTATGAACACTGAAGCTTTCTTT. The encoded protein is CASSRWGMNTEAFF.

The V and J genes are TRBV5-1 and TRBJ2-1; 10 bases match TRBD2. Germline V lookup: CDR1 SGHRS, CDR2 YFSETQ. CDR3 length: 17 residues. The junction had 7 bases not matched to a gene; V was cut back by 0 bases and J by 4 bases. CDR3: CASSLAFSGGRYNEQFF. DNA for the CDR3: TGCGCCAGCAGCTTGGCCTTTAGCGGGGGGCGGTACAATGAGCAGTTCTTC. Looking up the rest from reference TRBV5-1 and TRBJ2-1 gives the full variable domain: KAGVTQTPRYLIKTRGQQVTLSCSPISGHRSVSWYQQTPGQGLQFLFEYFSETQRNKGNFPGRFSGRQFSNSRSEMNVSTLELGDSALYLCASSLAFSGGRYNEQFFGPGTRLTVL.

There are a few counts of this clone. This chain links TRBV18 with TRBJ1-2; D remains unclear. Per germline, CDR1 KGHSH and CDR2 LQKENI. The CDR3 has 15 amino acids. The ends were cut back, 2 bases at V and 7 bases at J, with 17 bases in the middle. CDR3 in amino acids: CASSPSQAGGSGYTF. CDR3 DNA: TGTGCCAGCTCACCAAGCCAGGCCGGCGGGAGTGGCTACACCTTC.

This chain uses TRBV7-9 with TRBJ1-5, with 9 bases matching TRBD1. Germline V gene sequence: CDR1 SEHNR, CDR2 FQNEAQ (reference sequence). V shed 2 bases, J shed 5 bases, and the junction held 4 bases outside the gene matches. The CDR3 loop spans 15 amino acids. The CDR3, as DNA: TGTGCCAGCAGCTTATCGGGACAGGGTTATCAGCCCCAGCATTTT. Translation gives CASSLSGQGYQPQHF.

For the CDR3, the DNA is TGCACCAGCAGCCAAAGGCAGCGGGGACAAGAGACCCAGTACTTC. Translating it yields CTSSQRQRGQETQYF. The gene calls are TRBV1 and TRBJ2-5; no check of the table's D call, TRBD2, against the DNA was made. TRBV1 is assigned pseudogene status. The CDR3 has 15 amino acids.

The chain recombines TRBV18 with TRBJ1-1, with D possibly matching TRBD1 (6 bases). The CDR3 is 15 amino acids. In germline, CDR1 is KGHSH, CDR2 LQKENI. Trimming stripped 6 bases from V and 1 base from J, with 15 bases between. CDR3 sequence reads: CASSQSGTQNTEAFF. In nucleotides, the CDR3 is TGTGCCAGCTCTCAAAGCGGGACACAGAACACTGAAGCTTTCTTT.

This chain connects TRBV5-1 to TRBJ2-3; the D gene could be TRBD1 or TRBD2 (5 bases each). This CDR3 is built from 16 residues. V lost 1 base and J 0 bases, leaving 12 bases between the germline ends. CDR1 is SGHRS, CDR2 YFSETQ, per germline. CDR3 coding DNA: TGCGCCAGCAGCTTGTGGGGGACGGATAGCACAGATACGCAGTATTTT. Its translation is CASSLWGTDSTDTQYF.